The present T cell receptor (beta chain) was sequenced within a study of T cells after yellow fever vaccination. Study results and caveats: Clonotypes appearing in both CD4 and CD8 compartments existed, and their share was small. Reappearance after the booster was observed for most primary-vaccination clones (around 95% CD4, about 85% CD8).

Regarding this clonotype: What it binds is unknown.

CDR3 length: 13 amino acids. The germline V gene has CDR1 GTSNPN and CDR2 SVGIG (reference sequence). V was clipped by 3 bases and J by 4 bases; unmatched bases: 5. The TCR cDNA carried a universal primer site and UMIs from 5'RACE template switching. TCRdb processed the 5' RACE reads anew with MiXCR; each CDR3 protein has one entry. The data contain 30,000 or so distinct CDR3 sequences, approximately 4.7% of them singletons. The sequences come from CD8+ T cells sorted from PBMCs, collected 5 days after the yellow fever booster vaccination. This receptor was taken from a man aged 25-45 years who received the YFV17D yellow fever vaccine. The chain recombines TRBV30 with TRBJ2-7, with 8 positions matching TRBD2. CDR3 DNA: TGTGCCTGGAGAATTAGCGGGACTTACGAGCAGTACTTC. Translated, it gives CAWRISGTYEQYF.